This record looks at one T cell receptor (beta chain) sequence and its context. Other DNA sequences in this sample translate to the same CDR3. Per the authors' pipeline: The assay estimated nucleated cells by amplifying reference gene primers. Data came from immunoSEQ multiplex PCR; TCRdb stores just in-frame clones and leaves some out. V and J calls and clone size come straight from that table; D and trimming were deduced from the DNA. This table has around 480,000 clones, 75% to 90% appearing once. The data derive from a study of blood T cell repertoires in COVID-19. Study background: Samples of COVID-19 (acute and convalescent) were obtained from the United States, Italy and Spain.

Across over 20 US areas, participants ranged in age from about 18 to 89 years. Clinical history as reported by participants underpinned cohort assignment. The ends were cut back, 8 bases at V and 5 bases at J, with 12 bases in the middle. Germline CDR1 and CDR2: MDHEN and SYDVKM. The CDR3 runs to 12 residues. The V gene is TRBV28, the J gene TRBJ1-1; weak D call: TRBD1 (5 bases). The sample comprised PBMCs or T cells enriched from blood (not recorded which). The receptor comes from a woman under 30 who had recovered from COVID-19. The CDR3 DNA sequence: TGTGCCAGCTCCTCGGGGGTGACTGAAGCTTTCTTT. Translation: CASSSGVTEAFF.